This TCR beta chain was sequenced during a study of T cells in Graves' hyperthyroidism and ophthalmopathy. Study-level findings and limits: Separating ophthalmopathy from stable hyperthyroidism was achieved by a 13 V-J model.

TCR beta CDR3 regions were amplified from RNA transcripts. Carried out on the TCR CDR3, a first-round RT-PCR used the HTBI primer set. TCRdb reprocessed the multiplex PCR reads via MiXCR and lists one record per CDR3 protein. Here the sample spans some 760,000 distinct CDR3 sequences, 12% to 15% being singletons. In its sample, this clonotype was seen a few times. What it binds is unknown. Clinicians diagnosed patients from clinical symptoms, serum thyroxine and TRAb, thyroid ultrasound and orbital computed tomography. This TCR was recovered from a young woman with Graves' hyperthyroidism. The sequencing sample was made of blood.

The CDR3 DNA reads as TGTGCCAGTAGTATTTCTTCGCGCTTGGGGATTACAAGCTCCTACGAGCAGTACTTC. Protein product: CASSISSRLGITSSYEQYF. The chain combines TRBV19 with TRBJ2-7; D gene ambiguous. The V and J ends lost 3 bases and 0 bases respectively, with 24 bases between them. Germline CDR1 is LNHDA and CDR2 is SQIVND (reference sequence). This CDR3 comprises 19 residues.